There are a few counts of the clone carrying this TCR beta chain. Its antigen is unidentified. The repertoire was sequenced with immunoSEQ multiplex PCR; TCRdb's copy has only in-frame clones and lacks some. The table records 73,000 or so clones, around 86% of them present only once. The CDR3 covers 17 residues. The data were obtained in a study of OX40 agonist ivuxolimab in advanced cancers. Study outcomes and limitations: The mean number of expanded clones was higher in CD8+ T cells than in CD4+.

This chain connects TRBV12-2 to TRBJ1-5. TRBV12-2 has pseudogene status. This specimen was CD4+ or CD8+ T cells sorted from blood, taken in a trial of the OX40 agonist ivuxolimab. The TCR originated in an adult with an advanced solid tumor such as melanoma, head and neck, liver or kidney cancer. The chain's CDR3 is CASRFHMGLQSNQPQHF. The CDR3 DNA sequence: TGTGCAAGTCGCTTCCACATGGGGTTGCAAAGCAATCAGCCCCAGCATTTT.